This T cell receptor (beta chain) appears in the sequencing data of a study of response to subunit inactivated influenza vaccine (dated by TCRdb to 2016 to 2019). A note on the overall study: To follow how T cells responded to a trivalent subunit inactivated influenza vaccine, the researchers relied on deep quantitative profiling of the T cell receptor repertoire. The paper's findings and limits, for the study overall: The authors suggested that each seasonal influenza vaccination may recruit only a limited number of new T cells.

This clonotype occurred a few times. Its recognized antigen is unknown. Qualities for individual bases were not recorded, and no much larger clone is one base off. CDR1 and CDR2 are read off the germline V gene as SGHDT and YYEEEE. Unmatched junction bases come to 8, with V trimmed by 4 bases and J by 8 bases. Measured from the cysteine to the phenylalanine, the CDR3 is 13 residues long. CDR3 DNA is the only sequence kept; it has 39 bases, read in frame from the first base. The library was generated by RT-PCR. The sample was run on an Illumina HiSeq 2500. TCRdb trimmed the raw reads at Q25, called clones with MiXCR and kept productive beta chains. Each CDR3 protein gets just one entry, which takes the most common genes and DNA from the rows behind it. The sample has around 180,000 distinct CDR3 sequences on record, about 9.3% of them singletons. 11% of the sample is taken by the ten largest.

Sequencing used non-naive T cells sorted from PBMCs, obtained on the day of vaccination. What the cell subset or site label conveys for this sample: memory T cell fraction. The source is a man in his fifties who received an inactivated influenza vaccine. Donor details come from another sample of the same person, matched by shared clones. This receptor chain uses TRBV5-6 and TRBJ1-2, with TRBD1 matching 7 junction bases. The CDR3 region: CASSPIGTDGYTF. The DNA sequence is as follows: TGTGCCAGCAGCCCGATCGGGACAGACGGCTACACCTTC.